Following are 5 T cell receptor beta chains from one sample sequenced in a study of cytomegalovirus exposure and HLA in healthy donors. In the PCR, 60 Vbeta and 13 Jbeta primers were used. Sequencing used immunoSEQ multiplex PCR; TCRdb keeps in-frame clones, though not all of them. The data hold fewer than 120,000 clones, with 76% observed a single time. The sample taken for sequencing was PBMCs. The receptors shown here come from a man aged 25 to 40 in good health and CMV-seropositive.

The chain uses TRBV5-1 and TRBJ2-7, with D perhaps TRBD1 (5 bases). Trimming removed 1 base from V and 2 bases from J, with 7 bases in between. The CDR3 totals 13 residues. CDR1 and CDR2 from the germline V gene are SGHRS and YFSETQ. The CDR3 sequence is CASSLQGTYEQYF. In DNA, the CDR3 is TGCGCCAGCAGCTTGCAGGGAACCTACGAGCAGTACTTC.

This chain's CDR3 is CASHRSGGMAGELFF. In DNA form, the CDR3 reads TGTGCCAGCCACCGTAGCGGGGGTATGGCCGGGGAGCTGTTTTTT. The chain has TRBV19 and TRBJ2-2; 9 bases are shared with TRBD2. Germline values: CDR1 LNHDA, CDR2 SQIVND (reference sequence). CDR3 length: 15 residues. The V and J ends lost 9 bases and 6 bases, in that order; junction bases with no gene match: 11.

The chain recombines TRBV27 with TRBJ1-1, with 11 bases fitting TRBD1. This CDR3 is built from 16 residues. Germline lookup yields CDR1 MNHEY and CDR2 SMNVEV (reference sequence). The trim removed 4 bases at V and 3 bases at J, leaving 7 bases unmatched. The CDR3 coding sequence is TGTGCCAGCAGTTCCTTACCGGGACAGGGGGACACTGAAGCTTTCTTT. Encoded protein: CASSSLPGQGDTEAFF.

The rearrangement links TRBV7-3 to TRBJ2-3; TRBD1 agrees at 7 bases. Germline-derived CDR1 and CDR2 are SGHTA and FQGTGA. There are 13 residues in the CDR3. The trim removed 5 bases at V and 7 bases at J, leaving 6 bases unmatched. The CDR3 DNA sequence: TGTGCCAGCAGCGACAGGGCAGGGAATACGCAGTATTTT. This sequence encodes CASSDRAGNTQYF.

This chain connects TRBV30 to TRBJ2-7, with 7 positions matching TRBD2. This CDR3 comprises 13 residues. Germline CDR1 reads GTSNPN; CDR2 reads SVGIG (reference sequence). The CDR3 DNA sequence: TGTGCTCGACCCTCTGGACTAGGCAACGAGCAGTACTTC. Protein sequence: CARPSGLGNEQYF.